The 5 T cell receptor beta chains below were found in one sample sequenced in a study of CD8+ T cells in alopecia areata. TCR sequencing used cDNA made by reverse transcription of extracted RNA. Data came from immunoSEQ multiplex PCR; TCRdb stores just in-frame clones and leaves some out. The sample yields around 120,000 clones, about 50% seen once. Sequencing was carried out using NKG2D-low CD8+ T cells sorted from blood. The receptors stem from a human donor with alopecia areata.

This clone was seen only once. This chain joins TRBV11-3 and TRBJ2-1, with 8 bases fitting TRBD2. The junction had 9 bases not matched to a gene; V was cut back by 5 bases and J by 12 bases. This CDR3 has 13 residues. CDR1 SGHNT and CDR2 YENEEA come from the germline V gene. The CDR3 sequence is CASSPHSGVGQFF. The CDR3 DNA sequence: TGTGCCAGCAGCCCACATAGCGGGGTGGGGCAGTTCTTC.

The chain carries TRBV29-1 and TRBJ2-3, with D unresolved. This CDR3 comprises 13 residues. Trimming stripped 3 bases from V and 2 bases from J, with 9 bases between. Germline loops: CDR1 SQVTM, CDR2 ANQGSEA. The CDR3: CSVDQETTDTQYF. The DNA of the CDR3 is TGCAGCGTTGATCAGGAGACCACAGATACGCAGTATTTT.

The chain joins TRBV6-5 to TRBJ2-3; D unresolved. V was clipped by 8 bases and J by 4 bases, with 16 bases between them. Germline V lookup: CDR1 MNHEY, CDR2 SVGAGI. This CDR3 is built from 14 residues. CDR3 sequence (DNA): TGTGCCAGCCGACCCATGGGCCTCCCAGATACGCAGTATTTT. Translated, it gives CASRPMGLPDTQYF.

The genes are TRBV29-1 and TRBJ2-1; possible D gene TRBD2, 5 bases. The CDR3 sequence is 17 residues long. CDR1 and CDR2 (germline): SQVTM, ANQGSEA. Trimming took 3 bases from V and 7 from J, leaving 25 bases between them. The CDR3 protein is CSVELNSRDITWNEQFF. DNA of the CDR3: TGCAGCGTTGAGCTCAATTCCCGGGATATAACTTGGAATGAGCAGTTCTTC.

This clone was seen only a few times. This chain uses TRBV9 with TRBJ1-3; D gene uncertain. The length of the CDR3 is 11 residues. V lost 4 bases and J 2 bases, leaving 1 base between the germline ends. CDR1 is SGDLS, CDR2 YYNGEE, per germline. CDR3 in amino acids: CASSPGNTIYF. The CDR3 nucleotides are TGTGCCAGCAGCCCTGGAAACACCATATATTTT.